These 20 T cell receptor beta chains came from one sample sequenced in a study of cytotoxic CD8 clonotypes in ibrutinib-treated CLL. The protocol was immunoSEQ multiplex PCR, while the TCRdb copy is restricted to in-frame clones and leaves out a portion. The data show some 150,000 clones, approximately 81% seen once. Sequencing used PBMCs, obtained after 12 months of ibrutinib treatment. The receptor source for this set is a human donor with chronic lymphocytic leukemia.

J is TRBJ2-5 and V is TRBV7-9, with 7 nucleotides matching TRBD1. Losses at the gene ends were 5 bases for V and 2 bases for J; bases not matched to a gene: 5. The CDR3 is 14 residues long. Germline CDR1 reads SEHNR; CDR2 reads FQNEAQ (reference sequence). Here the CDR3 reads CASSTTQGQETQYF. The CDR3 DNA follows: TGTGCCAGCAGCACCACACAGGGGCAAGAGACCCAGTACTTC.

This rearrangement joins TRBV7-9 to TRBJ2-3, with 7 bases lining up with TRBD1. Germline trimming cut 4 bases from V and 2 bases from J; bases unmatched to any gene: 6. Germline values: CDR1 SEHNR, CDR2 FQNEAQ (reference sequence). This CDR3 is built from 15 residues. The CDR3 coding sequence is TGTGCCAGCAGCTCCGGACAGGAGTACACAGATACGCAGTATTTT. Its protein product is CASSSGQEYTDTQYF. The complete variable domain, with remaining parts taken from reference TRBV7-9 and TRBJ2-3, reads DTGVSQNPRHKITKRGQNVTFRCDPISEHNRLYWYRQTLGQGPEFLTYFQNEAQLEKSRLLSDRFSAERPKGSFSTLEIQRTEQGDSAMYLCASSSGQEYTDTQYFGPGTRLTVL.

The V call is TRBV19, the J call TRBJ2-7; 9 bases are shared with TRBD1. The trim removed 2 bases at V and 3 bases at J, leaving 2 bases unmatched. The CDR3 length is 14 residues. Germline V CDR1 and CDR2: LNHDA, SQIVND (reference sequence). The CDR3 sequence: CASSITGGGYEQYF. CDR3 coding DNA: TGTGCCAGTAGTATAACAGGGGGCGGCTACGAGCAGTACTTC.

This clone was picked up a small number of times. The chain joins TRBV6-4 to TRBJ2-3, with D perhaps TRBD1 or TRBD2 (5 bases each). Looked up from germline, CDR1 is MRHNA and CDR2 is SNTAGT. Trimming stripped 6 bases from V and 0 bases from J, with 13 bases between. CDR3 size: 15 residues. The CDR3 region is CASRGTVPSTDTQYF. The CDR3 DNA is TGTGCCAGCAGAGGGACCGTCCCTAGCACAGATACGCAGTATTTT.

This chain's CDR3 is CASSRLLGTYEQYF. CDR3 DNA sequence: TGTGCCAGCAGTCGTCTCCTCGGTACCTACGAGCAGTACTTC. The V call is TRBV7-2, the J call TRBJ2-7; the D is unclear. Trimming removed 6 bases from V and 2 bases from J, with 14 bases in between. CDR3 length: 14 residues. Germline V gives CDR1 SGHTA, CDR2 FQGNSA. Full variable domain (outside the CDR3, taken from reference TRBV7-2 and TRBJ2-7): GAGVSQSPSNKVTEKGKDVELRCDPISGHTALYWYRQSLGQGLEFLIYFQGNSAPDKSGLPSDRFSAERTGGSVSTLTIQRTQQEDSAVYLCASSRLLGTYEQYFGPGTRLTVT.

V is TRBV5-6 and J is TRBJ2-5; TRBD1 matches 8 bases. CDR1 and CDR2 from the germline V gene are SGHDT and YYEEEE. The junction had 5 bases not matched to a gene; V was cut back by 5 bases and J by 2 bases. The CDR3 has 14 amino acids. The CDR3 loop reads CASSEGTGQETQYF. CDR3 DNA: TGTGCCAGCAGTGAAGGGACAGGTCAAGAGACCCAGTACTTC.

The chain uses TRBV28 and TRBJ2-7; D may be TRBD2 (5 bases). V was clipped by 5 bases and J by 3 bases, with 20 bases between them. The CDR3 is 16 residues long. Germline V CDR1 and CDR2: MDHEN, SYDVKM. The DNA of the CDR3 is TGTGCCAGCAGTCTAGAATTCCTCCCTCGGGACTACGAGCAGTACTTC. Amino acid sequence: CASSLEFLPRDYEQYF.

This clone was observed a handful of times. The genes are TRBV18 and TRBJ2-7, with 11 bases lining up with TRBD2. The length of the CDR3 is 16 residues. The germline V gene encodes CDR1 KGHSH and CDR2 LQKENI. Losses at the gene ends were 2 bases for V and 1 base for J; bases not matched to a gene: 4. CDR3 region: CASSPGTSGSSYEQYF. In DNA, the CDR3 is TGTGCCAGCTCACCAGGTACTAGCGGGAGTTCCTACGAGCAGTACTTC.

This clone was detected a few times. The rearrangement joins TRBV27 to TRBJ1-5, with 8 bases fitting TRBD1. Germline CDR1 MNHEY, CDR2 SMNVEV (reference sequence). V shed 6 bases, J shed 2 bases, and the junction held 3 bases outside the gene matches. The CDR3 has 14 amino acids. The DNA for the CDR3 is TGTGCCAGCAGCAGGGGGCTGGGCAATCAGCCCCAGCATTTT. Translation: CASSRGLGNQPQHF.

V and J are TRBV6-1 and TRBJ2-7; TRBD2 agrees at 14 bases. J lost 2 bases, V lost 4 bases, and 1 base had no gene match. Germline CDR1 MNHNS, CDR2 SASEGT. This CDR3 contains 15 residues. CDR3 in amino acids: CASSGLAGGAYEQYF. CDR3 DNA sequence: TGTGCCAGCAGTGGACTAGCGGGAGGGGCCTACGAGCAGTACTTC.

The CDR3 nucleotides read TGTGCCAGCAGCCCCGGGGAGGACAGGCTCAACTATGGCTACACCTTC. Amino acid sequence: CASSPGEDRLNYGYTF. The V call is TRBV5-4, the J call TRBJ1-2; 7 bases match TRBD1. Germline CDR1 reads SGHNT; CDR2 reads YYREEE (reference sequence). The V gene end was trimmed by 4 bases and the J gene end by 2 bases; junction bases not matched to a gene: 11. The CDR3 spans 16 residues.

The chain recombines TRBV9 with TRBJ2-1; 11 nucleotides match TRBD2. V lost 4 bases, J lost 2 bases, and 5 bases stayed unmatched. CDR3 length: 16 residues. Germline lookup yields CDR1 SGDLS and CDR2 YYNGEE. CDR3 sequence: CASSPRTSGPYNEQFF. The CDR3 DNA is TGTGCCAGCAGCCCAAGGACTAGCGGGCCCTACAATGAGCAGTTCTTC. The variable domain in full, completed from reference TRBV9 and TRBJ2-1, reads DSGVTQTPKHLITATGQRVTLRCSPRSGDLSVYWYQQSLDQGLQFLIQYYNGEERAKGNILERFSAQQFPDLHSELNLSSLELGDSALYFCASSPRTSGPYNEQFFGPGTRLTVL.

V usage is TRBV7-2 and J usage is TRBJ1-1; no clear D. From germline, CDR1 is SGHTA and CDR2 FQGNSA. The CDR3 is made up of 14 amino acids. Trimming took off 5 bases at V and 3 bases at J, with 13 bases between the two ends. DNA of the CDR3: TGTGCCAGCAGCCCAGACCTTTGGCACACTGAAGCTTTCTTT. Its protein is CASSPDLWHTEAFF. Together with reference TRBV7-2 and TRBJ1-1, the CDR3 gives the full variable domain: GAGVSQSPSNKVTEKGKDVELRCDPISGHTALYWYRQSLGQGLEFLIYFQGNSAPDKSGLPSDRFSAERTGGSVSTLTIQRTQQEDSAVYLCASSPDLWHTEAFFGQGTRLTVV.

This clone has only one observation. The chain joins TRBV7-2 to TRBJ2-1, with D possibly TRBD2 on 5 matching bases. CDR1 and CDR2 from the germline V gene are SGHTA and FQGNSA. Trimming removed 6 bases from V and 5 bases from J, with 14 bases in between. The CDR3 spans 14 residues. The CDR3 nucleotides read TGTGCCAGCAGGCCGTACACGGGGAACAATGAGCAGTTCTTC. Protein sequence: CASRPYTGNNEQFF.

This chain joins TRBV6-1 and TRBJ1-2, with D hard to call. The CDR3 totals 13 residues. Germline CDR1 and CDR2: MNHNS and SASEGT. V lost 7 bases and J lost 4, with 13 bases in between. CDR3 sequence reads: CASTSFWGYGYTF. CDR3 sequence (DNA): TGTGCCAGCACTTCCTTCTGGGGCTATGGCTACACCTTC.

The V and J genes are TRBV25-1 and TRBJ2-2, with D uncertain. The CDR3 has 12 residues. In germline, CDR1 is MGHDK, CDR2 SYGVNS. The germline V and J ends were trimmed by 2 bases and 2 bases, with 0 bases remaining between them. CDR3 amino acids: CASSENTGELFF. As DNA, the CDR3 is TGTGCCAGCAGTGAAAACACCGGGGAGCTGTTTTTT.

In this sample, this clone turned up a few times. The chain joins TRBV18 to TRBJ2-5; D might be TRBD2 (6 bases). CDR1 is KGHSH and CDR2 is LQKENI in the germline V gene. CDR3 length equals 13 residues. V gave up 6 bases and J gave up 1 base, with 9 bases separating them. This CDR3 reads CASSRDPQETQYF. In DNA form, the CDR3 reads TGTGCCAGCTCGCGGGACCCCCAAGAGACCCAGTACTTC.

The chain employs TRBV21-1 and TRBJ2-5; the table's D call, TRBD2, was not checked against the DNA. TRBV21-1 is labeled a pseudogene. CDR3 length: 15 amino acids. The CDR3 nucleotides are TGTGCCAGCAGCTTTCCCGGGGGTAGTAAAGAGACCCAGTACTTC. Protein product: CASSFPGGSKETQYF.

The V call is TRBV18, the J call TRBJ2-6; TRBD2 matches 12 bases. Germline V gives CDR1 KGHSH, CDR2 LQKENI. CDR3 length: 17 amino acids. Unmatched junction bases numbered 6, after V lost 6 bases and J lost 3 bases. CDR3 in DNA: TGTGCCAGCTCTTCGAGACTAGCGGGAGATGGGGCCAACGTCCTGACTTTC. Translation gives CASSSRLAGDGANVLTF.

The chain couples TRBV12-5 to TRBJ2-2; TRBD1 matches at 8 bases. Trimming at V came to 3 bases and at J to 1 base, leaving 4 bases not matched to a gene. Germline CDR1 LGHNT, CDR2 FRNRAP. There are 16 residues in the CDR3. The CDR3 reads CASGFWTGRNTGELFF. The CDR3 coding sequence is TGTGCTAGTGGTTTTTGGACAGGGAGGAACACCGGGGAGCTGTTTTTT.